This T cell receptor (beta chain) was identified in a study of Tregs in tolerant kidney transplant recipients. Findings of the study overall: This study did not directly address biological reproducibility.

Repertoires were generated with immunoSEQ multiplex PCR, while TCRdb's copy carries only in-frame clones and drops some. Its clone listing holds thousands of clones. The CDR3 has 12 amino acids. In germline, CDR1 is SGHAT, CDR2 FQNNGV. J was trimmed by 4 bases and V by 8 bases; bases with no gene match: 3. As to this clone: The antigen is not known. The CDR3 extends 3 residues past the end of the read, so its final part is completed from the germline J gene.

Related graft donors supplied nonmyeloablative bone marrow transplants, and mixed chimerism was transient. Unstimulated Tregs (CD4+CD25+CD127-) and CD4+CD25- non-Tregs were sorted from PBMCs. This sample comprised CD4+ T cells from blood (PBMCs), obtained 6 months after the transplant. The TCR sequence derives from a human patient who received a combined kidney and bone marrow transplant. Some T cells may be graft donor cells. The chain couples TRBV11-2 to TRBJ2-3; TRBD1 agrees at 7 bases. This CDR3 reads CASGTASDTQYF. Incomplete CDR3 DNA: TGTGCCAGCGGGACAGCCTCAGATACG.